Following are 12 T cell receptor beta chains from one sample sequenced in a study of PD-1 blockade in classical Hodgkin lymphoma. Time point: cycle 4 day 1 (C4D1), after about 6 weeks of nivolumab. Each and every patient relapsed after autologous stem cell transplantation, and patients got differing brentuximab vedotin exposure. Profiled with immunoSEQ multiplex PCR; TCRdb holds only in-frame clones, not every one. The top ten clones hold more than 7.5% of a sample with some 58,000 clones, approximately 90% of them seen once. The starting material was peripheral blood mononuclear cells (PBMCs), obtained before the fourth cycle of nivolumab. The receptors were sampled from a human donor with classical Hodgkin lymphoma.

This chain links TRBV27 with TRBJ2-1; 14 nucleotides match TRBD2. Germline lookup yields CDR1 MNHEY and CDR2 SMNVEV (reference sequence). The trim removed 3 bases at V and 9 bases at J, leaving 13 bases unmatched. This CDR3 is 18 amino acids long. DNA for the CDR3: TGTGCCAGCAGTTTGGCCCCCCCGGGACTAGCGGGAGTAAGTGAGCAGTTCTTC. As protein: CASSLAPPGLAGVSEQFF.

This chain connects TRBV27 to TRBJ1-5; D unclear. The CDR3 contains 15 residues. Germline V gene data show CDR1 as MNHEY and CDR2 as SMNVEV (reference sequence). The ends were cut back, 0 bases at V and 0 bases at J, with 6 bases in the middle. The CDR3 bases are TGTGCCAGCAGTTTATCCTATTCTAGCAATCAGCCCCAGCATTTT. Protein sequence: CASSLSYSSNQPQHF.

This clone was found once. The V call is TRBV5-1, the J call TRBJ2-5; perhaps TRBD1 as D (6 bases). This CDR3 is built from 15 residues. Germline V gene lookup returns CDR1 SGHRS and CDR2 YFSETQ. The germline V and J ends were trimmed by 1 base and 6 bases, with 16 bases remaining between them. The CDR3 DNA sequence: TGCGCCAGCAGCTTGTTGGTTGAGAGGGGGAAGACCCAGTACTTC. This encodes CASSLLVERGKTQYF.

The chain carries TRBV5-1 and TRBJ2-3; D is perhaps TRBD1 or TRBD2 (5 bases each). The germline V gene has CDR1 SGHRS and CDR2 YFSETQ. With 4 bases removed from V and 2 bases from J, the gap between germline ends came to 11 bases. CDR3 length equals 14 residues. CDR3 in amino acids: CASSRDPLTDTQYF. The CDR3 DNA reads as TGCGCCAGCAGCCGGGACCCCCTCACAGATACGCAGTATTTT.

J is TRBJ2-3 and V is TRBV10-2; TRBD2 agrees at 10 bases. This CDR3 is built from 17 residues. Germline-derived CDR1 and CDR2 are WSHSY and SAAADI. V trimming: 1 base; J trimming: 5 bases; junction bases outside the gene matches: 9. The chain's CDR3 is CASSELLAGEGIDTQYF. In DNA form, the CDR3 reads TGCGCCAGCAGTGAGTTGCTAGCGGGGGAAGGGATAGATACGCAGTATTTT.

The chain uses TRBV29-1 and TRBJ2-5, with a weak D call TRBD1 (7 bases). Germline V gives CDR1 SQVTM, CDR2 ANQGSEA. This CDR3 is built from 12 residues. Trimming shortened V by 4 bases and J by 4 bases, and 10 bases separated the two germline ends. CDR3 nucleotides: TGCAGCGTTGGACAGGGAGGAGAGACCCAGTACTTC. Protein product: CSVGQGGETQYF.

The chain joins TRBV10-2 to TRBJ2-1; D remains unclear. This CDR3 is built from 12 residues. Germline lookup yields CDR1 WSHSY and CDR2 SAAADI. V was pared by 3 bases and J by 6 bases, with 6 bases between. CDR3 DNA: TGCGCCAGCAGTGAACTAACCAATGAGCAGTTCTTC. This sequence encodes CASSELTNEQFF.

The chain recombines TRBV13 with TRBJ2-7; no reliable D call. Germline V gene lookup returns CDR1 PRHDT and CDR2 FYEKMQ (reference sequence). This CDR3 is 14 amino acids long. V was cut by 2 bases and J by 1 base, with 9 bases left in between. The CDR3 loop reads CASSLIRQSYEQYF. CDR3 sequence (DNA): TGTGCCAGCAGCTTAATAAGGCAATCCTACGAGCAGTACTTC.

This clone was detected once. The gene calls are TRBV9 and TRBJ2-3; D is unclear. The CDR3 is made up of 13 amino acids. CDR1 and CDR2 from the germline V gene are SGDLS and YYNGEE. Trimming cost V 4 bases and J 4 bases, with 10 bases left between them. CDR3 region: CASSPDRSDTQYF. The CDR3 DNA is TGTGCCAGCAGCCCCGACCGCTCAGATACGCAGTATTTT. Filled out from reference TRBV9 and TRBJ2-3, the complete variable domain reads DSGVTQTPKHLITATGQRVTLRCSPRSGDLSVYWYQQSLDQGLQFLIQYYNGEERAKGNILERFSAQQFPDLHSELNLSSLELGDSALYFCASSPDRSDTQYFGPGTRLTVL.

The CDR3 DNA follows: TGTGCCGCCGGCGGCGGGGATTCACCCCTCCACTTT. Protein product: CAAGGGDSPLHF. The V gene is TRBV18, the J gene TRBJ1-6; D ambiguous. The CDR3 contains 12 residues. CDR1 KGHSH and CDR2 LQKENI come from the germline V gene. The V end was cut by 11 bases, the J end by 8 bases, with 13 bases between.

V gene TRBV28 combines with J gene TRBJ2-1, with 9 bases lining up with TRBD2. V gave up 1 base and J gave up 6 bases; unmatched junction bases: 10. The germline V gene has CDR1 MDHEN and CDR2 SYDVKM. CDR3 length: 17 amino acids. CDR3 amino acids: CASSLSSGLAHLNEQFF. The CDR3 DNA is TGTGCCAGCAGTTTATCGAGTGGACTAGCGCACCTCAATGAGCAGTTCTTC.

V gene TRBV18 combines with J gene TRBJ2-5; D may correspond to TRBD1 or TRBD2 (6 bases each). V was trimmed by 5 bases and J by 5 bases, leaving 21 bases between them. Germline CDR1 KGHSH, CDR2 LQKENI. The CDR3 loop spans 16 amino acids. The CDR3 spells CASSSGRSGARETQYF. The CDR3 region has the DNA TGTGCCAGCTCATCTGGAAGGTCGGGGGCGCGGGAGACCCAGTACTTC.